These 20 T cell receptor beta chains originate from one sample sequenced in a study of blood T cell repertoires in COVID-19. Assay used: immunoSEQ multiplex PCR; TCRdb lists only in-frame clones, some missing. The sample includes about 160,000 clones, 85% of them seen just once. Sequences were obtained from peripheral blood. The receptors here all came from a human donor with acute or convalescent COVID-19. The donor label of this sample is uncertain.

The V call is TRBV18, the J call TRBJ1-2; D unclear. V lost 3 bases, J lost 4 bases, and 21 bases lay in between. Germline V gives CDR1 KGHSH, CDR2 LQKENI. The CDR3 spans 17 residues. CDR3 residues: CASSPRGAMEAIYGYTF. The CDR3 nucleotides are TGTGCCAGCTCACCCCGTGGAGCCATGGAAGCCATCTATGGCTACACCTTC.

This chain links TRBV28 with TRBJ2-5; the match to TRBD1 covers 10 bases. J lost 4 bases, V lost 3 bases, and 8 bases had no gene match. The germline gives CDR1 MDHEN, CDR2 SYDVKM. The CDR3 length is 16 residues. The CDR3 bases are TGTGCCAGCAGTTTCCCGGGACAGGGGCTTAGAGAGACCCAGTACTTC. It encodes CASSFPGQGLRETQYF.

This chain links TRBV3-1 (or the pseudogene TRBV3-2) with TRBJ1-4; no reliable D call. CDR1 and CDR2 from the germline V gene are LGHDT and YNNKEL (reference sequence). V was shortened by 1 base and J by 3 bases, with 12 bases between the two germline ends. CDR3 length: 16 amino acids. Written as DNA, the CDR3 is TGTGCCAGCAGCCAAGGAGGGAGGAGTTCTAATGAAAAACTGTTTTTT. Protein: CASSQGGRSSNEKLFF.

The table lists this clone with a few counts. This chain connects TRBV7-9 to TRBJ2-3; 8 bases agree with TRBD1. The germline CDR1 and CDR2 sequences are SEHNR and FQNEAQ (reference sequence). The CDR3 sequence is 14 residues long. Germline trimming cut 5 bases from V and 5 bases from J; bases unmatched to any gene: 6. The CDR3 protein is CASSLGQGGDTQYF. The DNA of the CDR3 is TGTGCCAGCAGCCTCGGACAGGGAGGAGATACGCAGTATTTT.

This chain links TRBV18 with TRBJ1-5; D call uncertain. The V gene lost 3 bases and the J gene lost 0 bases, with 12 bases spanning the gap. There are 16 residues in the CDR3. CDR1 KGHSH and CDR2 LQKENI come from the germline V gene. CDR3 sequence: CASSPLESNSNQPQHF. The CDR3 DNA sequence: TGTGCCAGCTCACCGCTGGAGTCGAATAGCAATCAGCCCCAGCATTTT.

The CDR3 nucleotides read TGCGCCAGCAGCCAAGGACAGGGTACCTACGAGCAGTACTTC. Residues: CASSQGQGTYEQYF. The chain is built from TRBV4-1 and TRBJ2-7, with 7 nucleotides matching TRBD1. Losses at the gene ends were 1 base for V and 2 bases for J; bases not matched to a gene: 2. Germline V lookup: CDR1 MGHRA, CDR2 YSYEKL. The CDR3 length is 14 residues.

This rearrangement joins TRBV5-4 to TRBJ1-1, with D unclear. Trimming left V 3 bases short and J 2 bases short, with 20 bases between. The length of the CDR3 is 17 residues. The germline V gene has CDR1 SGHNT and CDR2 YYREEE (reference sequence). As DNA, the CDR3 is TGTGCCAGCAGCTATTTTCCTCCGGGTCCAACTAACACTGAAGCTTTCTTT. Protein product: CASSYFPPGPTNTEAFF.

In this sample, this clone turned up many times. The chain recombines TRBV27 with TRBJ2-5; TRBD2 matches at 9 bases. J gave up 2 bases and V 5 bases, and 6 bases lay outside the gene matches. The CDR3 is 15 residues long. The germline V gene encodes CDR1 MNHEY and CDR2 SMNVEV (reference sequence). The CDR3: CASSPGTSYQETQYF. CDR3 in DNA: TGTGCCAGCAGTCCCGGGACTAGCTATCAAGAGACCCAGTACTTC.

This chain connects TRBV14 to TRBJ2-7; D possibly corresponds to TRBD1 (6 bases). V lost 2 bases, J lost 2 bases, and 19 bases lay in between. The CDR3 extends over 17 amino acids. CDR1 and CDR2 (germline): SGHDN, FVKESK. The CDR3 region has the DNA TGTGCCAGCAGCCAATCCTTTCGACAGGTTACTACCTACGAGCAGTACTTC. It encodes CASSQSFRQVTTYEQYF.

This clone turned up a few times. V and J are TRBV19 and TRBJ2-2, with a tentative D call TRBD1 (5 bases). CDR1 LNHDA and CDR2 SQIVND come from the germline V gene (reference sequence). Trimming pared 3 bases from V and 3 bases from J, leaving 11 bases between. The CDR3 has 15 amino acids. CDR3 sequence: CASSMAQEYTGELFF. The CDR3 nucleotides read TGTGCCAGTAGTATGGCACAGGAGTACACCGGGGAGCTGTTTTTT.

The chain links TRBV5-1 to TRBJ2-1, with 7 nucleotides matching TRBD2. The V gene's germline CDR1 is SGHRS and CDR2 YFSETQ. V shed 4 bases, J shed 5 bases, and the junction held 9 bases outside the gene matches. The CDR3 runs 15 residues. In DNA, the CDR3 is TGCGCCAGCAGCCTGCTTGCGGGGGAGAACAATGAGCAGTTCTTC. It specifies CASSLLAGENNEQFF.

This chain uses TRBV6-5 with TRBJ2-7, with TRBD2 as a possible D gene (6 bases). The CDR3 consists of 13 residues. Trimming pared 6 bases from V and 1 base from J, leaving 10 bases between. Per the germline V gene, CDR1 is MNHEY and CDR2 is SVGAGI. CDR3 region: CASRPGVSYEQYF. CDR3 in DNA: TGTGCCAGCAGGCCGGGGGTTTCCTACGAGCAGTACTTC.

The rearrangement links TRBV7-2 to TRBJ1-5; 10 positions match TRBD1. Germline CDR1 and CDR2: SGHTA and FQGNSA. This CDR3 spans 14 amino acids. The V and J ends lost 6 bases and 7 bases, in that order; junction bases with no gene match: 6. CDR3 coding DNA: TGTGCCAGCAGGGGGACAGGGGTGGGGCAGCCCCAGCATTTT. Its protein product is CASRGTGVGQPQHF. Filled out from reference TRBV7-2 and TRBJ1-5, the complete variable domain reads GAGVSQSPSNKVTEKGKDVELRCDPISGHTALYWYRQSLGQGLEFLIYFQGNSAPDKSGLPSDRFSAERTGGSVSTLTIQRTQQEDSAVYLCASRGTGVGQPQHFGDGTRLSIL.

This clone was detected only once. This chain links TRBV11-1 with TRBJ2-3; 9 bases fit TRBD1. Germline values: CDR1 SGHAT, CDR2 FQDESV (reference sequence). This CDR3 comprises 15 residues. V shed 5 bases, J shed 1 base, and the junction held 4 bases outside the gene matches. The CDR3 protein is CASSLGQGGTDTQYF. CDR3 sequence (DNA): TGTGCCAGCAGCCTGGGACAGGGCGGCACAGATACGCAGTATTTT.

The V gene is TRBV30, the J gene TRBJ2-7; D is undetermined. V was shortened by 1 base and J by 4 bases, with 8 bases between the two germline ends. In germline, CDR1 is GTSNPN, CDR2 SVGIG (reference sequence). The CDR3 runs 12 residues. The CDR3 sequence is CAWSGSVYEQYF. The CDR3 bases are TGTGCCTGGAGTGGATCAGTTTACGAGCAGTACTTC.

The chain couples TRBV9 to TRBJ2-3; 8 nucleotides match TRBD2. With 0 bases clipped from V and 2 bases from J, the junction kept 5 bases outside the gene matches. Germline CDR1 and CDR2: SGDLS and YYNGEE. The CDR3 totals 16 residues. The CDR3 DNA is TGTGCCAGCAGCGTAGGGGCGGGGGGTTACACAGATACGCAGTATTTT. Protein product: CASSVGAGGYTDTQYF.

V is TRBV4-1 and J is TRBJ2-7; the match to TRBD2 covers 9 bases. J lost 6 bases, V lost 1 base, and 13 bases had no gene match. The CDR3 runs to 17 residues. Per germline, CDR1 MGHRA and CDR2 YSYEKL. The CDR3 coding sequence is TGCGCCAGCAGCCAAGGGTCCCTAGCGGGGTGGAGACGCGAGCAGTACTTC. Translation: CASSQGSLAGWRREQYF.

This sequence joins TRBV19 and TRBJ2-2; 7 nucleotides agree with TRBD1. Germline CDR1 LNHDA, CDR2 SQIVND (reference sequence). The trim removed 5 bases at V and 7 bases at J, leaving 7 bases unmatched. The CDR3 has 14 amino acids. CDR3 sequence reads: CASSPRGRDGELFF. The DNA of the CDR3 is TGTGCCAGTAGTCCTAGGGGGCGTGACGGGGAGCTGTTTTTT.

The V gene is TRBV5-1, the J gene TRBJ1-2; D is ambiguous. CDR3 length equals 14 residues. V was trimmed by 3 bases and J by 2 bases, leaving 11 bases between them. Germline V lookup: CDR1 SGHRS, CDR2 YFSETQ. CDR3 loop: CASSSTPSNYGYTF. The CDR3 nucleotides are TGCGCCAGCAGCTCTACCCCTAGCAACTATGGCTACACCTTC.

V usage is TRBV28 and J usage is TRBJ2-4; D unclear. The CDR3 is 16 residues long. Germline V gene lookup returns CDR1 MDHEN and CDR2 SYDVKM. V lost 3 bases and J lost 0, with 12 bases in between. CDR3 sequence: CASSFSALVAKNIQYF. As DNA, the CDR3 is TGTGCCAGCAGTTTCTCGGCCCTAGTAGCCAAAAACATTCAGTACTTC.